These T cell receptor beta chains were read from a single sample in a study of CD8+ T cells in alopecia areata. Profiling relied on immunoSEQ multiplex PCR, and the TCRdb table lists in-frame clones only, not all of them. The sample includes 270,000 or so clones, 58% of them seen just once. Specimen: CD4+ T cells sorted from blood, collected at week 24, from a patient treated with tofacitinib. The origin of the receptors is a human donor with alopecia areata. Each CDR3 is given with its conserved first and last residue. Fields, in order: CDR3 protein, CDR3 DNA, V gene, clone size, J gene, D gene. D genes are given only for firm matches. Not all rows give a size; the values are once, few, many and, for expanded clones, a class.

CDR3aa: CAWTYTARVLTLHF; CDR3nt: TGTGCCTGGACCTACACGGCCCGGGTTTTGACCCTCCACTTT; v_gene: TRBV30; abundance: .; j_gene: TRBJ1-6; d_gene: .
CDR3aa: CASSQDQGARQYF; CDR3nt: TGTGCCAGCAGCCAAGATCAAGGGGCAAGGCAGTACTTC; v_gene: TRBV14; abundance: .; j_gene: TRBJ2-5; d_gene: .
CDR3aa: CASSQVGSGAIRDEQFF; CDR3nt: TGCGCCAGCAGCCAAGTGGGTAGCGGGGCCATACGTGATGAGCAGTTCTTC; v_gene: TRBV4-3; abundance: .; j_gene: TRBJ2-1; d_gene: TRBD2
CDR3aa: CSARPLDEQFF; CDR3nt: TGCAGTGCTAGGCCCCTTGATGAGCAGTTCTTC; v_gene: TRBV20-1; abundance: .; j_gene: TRBJ2-1; d_gene: .
CDR3aa: CAIRGGAPGDTQYF; CDR3nt: TGTGCCATCAGAGGCGGTGCCCCAGGAGATACGCAGTATTTT; v_gene: TRBV10-3; abundance: .; j_gene: TRBJ2-3; d_gene: .
CDR3aa: CAISPQGGYTYNEQFF; CDR3nt: TGTGCCATCAGCCCACAGGGGGGATATACCTACAATGAGCAGTTCTTC; v_gene: TRBV10-3; abundance: few; j_gene: TRBJ2-1; d_gene: TRBD1
CDR3aa: CASSLGVRLPYGYTF; CDR3nt: TGTGCCAGCAGCTTAGGAGTTAGACTACCCTATGGCTACACCTTC; v_gene: TRBV7-2; abundance: .; j_gene: TRBJ1-2; d_gene: .
CDR3aa: CASSLVPGYNEQFF; CDR3nt: TGTGCCAGCAGCTTAGTCCCGGGGTACAATGAGCAGTTCTTC; v_gene: TRBV7-2; abundance: few; j_gene: TRBJ2-1; d_gene: .
CDR3aa: CASSIKADLNTEAFF; CDR3nt: TGTGCCAGTAGTATTAAGGCAGACTTGAACACTGAAGCTTTCTTT; v_gene: TRBV19; abundance: few; j_gene: TRBJ1-1; d_gene: .
CDR3aa: CASSSGDTQYF; CDR3nt: TGCGCCAGCAGCTCGGGGGATACGCAGTATTTT; v_gene: TRBV5-1; abundance: few; j_gene: TRBJ2-3; d_gene: .
CDR3aa: CASSIAGIEQFF; CDR3nt: TGTGCCAGTAGTATAGCGGGGATTGAGCAGTTCTTC; v_gene: TRBV19; abundance: few; j_gene: TRBJ2-1; d_gene: .
CDR3aa: CASSPWDRDPSHEQYF; CDR3nt: TGTGCCAGCAGCCCCTGGGACAGGGATCCTTCCCACGAGCAGTACTTC; v_gene: TRBV25-1; abundance: .; j_gene: TRBJ2-7; d_gene: TRBD1
CDR3aa: CASSFLGGSNTEAFF; CDR3nt: TGTGCCAGCAGTTTTCTCGGAGGGTCGAACACTGAAGCTTTCTTT; v_gene: TRBV27; abundance: .; j_gene: TRBJ1-1; d_gene: .
CDR3aa: CASSLGEGGGQPQHF; CDR3nt: TGCGCCAGCAGCTTGGGTGAAGGGGGCGGACAGCCCCAGCATTTT; v_gene: TRBV5-1; abundance: .; j_gene: TRBJ1-5; d_gene: TRBD1
CDR3aa: CASSSGENTGELFF; CDR3nt: TGCGCCAGCAGTAGCGGGGAGAACACCGGGGAGCTGTTTTTT; v_gene: TRBV4-1; abundance: .; j_gene: TRBJ2-2; d_gene: TRBD2
CDR3aa: CATSRGTDTQYF; CDR3nt: TGTGCCACCTCGCGGGGCACAGATACGCAGTATTTT; v_gene: TRBV19; abundance: few; j_gene: TRBJ2-3; d_gene: .
CDR3aa: CASSELGGGTDTQYF; CDR3nt: TGCGCCAGCAGCGAGCTTGGCGGGGGCACAGATACGCAGTATTTT; v_gene: TRBV5-1; abundance: few; j_gene: TRBJ2-3; d_gene: .
CDR3aa: CSARSATYEQYF; CDR3nt: TGCAGCGCCCGATCAGCGACCTACGAGCAGTACTTC; v_gene: TRBV29-1; abundance: .; j_gene: TRBJ2-7; d_gene: .
CDR3aa: CASSYGETQYF; CDR3nt: TGTGCCAGCAGTTACGGAGAGACCCAGTACTTC; v_gene: TRBV6-6; abundance: .; j_gene: TRBJ2-5; d_gene: .
CDR3aa: CASSPRGQDETQYF; CDR3nt: TGTGCCAGCAGCCCCCGGGGACAGGACGAGACCCAGTACTTC; v_gene: TRBV4-2; abundance: .; j_gene: TRBJ2-5; d_gene: TRBD1
CDR3aa: CASTTGEGVWPQHF; CDR3nt: TGTGCCAGCACCACAGGGGAGGGGGTTTGGCCCCAGCATTTT; v_gene: TRBV11-2; abundance: .; j_gene: TRBJ1-5; d_gene: TRBD1
CDR3aa: CATGASGANVLTF; CDR3nt: TGTGCCACCGGGGCCTCTGGGGCCAACGTCCTGACTTTC; v_gene: TRBV2; abundance: .; j_gene: TRBJ2-6; d_gene: .
CDR3aa: CASSQDVLTYTF; CDR3nt: TGTGCCAGCAGCCAAGATGTTCTCACTTACACCTTC; v_gene: TRBV4-2; abundance: few; j_gene: TRBJ1-2; d_gene: .
CDR3aa: CASSFFRDGTDTQYF; CDR3nt: TGTGCCAGCAGCTTTTTCAGGGATGGCACAGATACGCAGTATTTT; v_gene: TRBV5-6; abundance: .; j_gene: TRBJ2-3; d_gene: .
CDR3aa: CASSRTGGRTEAFF; CDR3nt: TGTGCCAGCAGCCGGACCGGGGGGCGTACTGAAGCTTTCTTC; v_gene: TRBV6-5; abundance: .; j_gene: TRBJ1-1; d_gene: .
CDR3aa: CASSKKTGGPQHF; CDR3nt: TGTGCCAGCAGCAAGAAAACAGGGGGGCCCCAGCATTTT; v_gene: TRBV5-8; abundance: few; j_gene: TRBJ1-5; d_gene: TRBD1
CDR3aa: CATKTGDAGGGGSPLHF; CDR3nt: TGTGCCACCAAGACAGGGGATGCTGGGGGTGGGGGATCACCCCTCCACTTT; v_gene: TRBV28; abundance: .; j_gene: TRBJ1-6; d_gene: TRBD1
CDR3aa: CASSLARGWTDTQYF; CDR3nt: TGTGCCAGCAGCTTAGCCAGGGGATGGACAGATACGCAGTATTTT; v_gene: TRBV7-8; abundance: .; j_gene: TRBJ2-3; d_gene: .
CDR3aa: CASSPVGPAKNIQYF; CDR3nt: TGTGCCAGCAGCCCAGTAGGTCCGGCCAAAAACATTCAGTACTTC; v_gene: TRBV5-4; abundance: .; j_gene: TRBJ2-4; d_gene: .
CDR3aa: CASSSGAARGTYEQYF; CDR3nt: TGTGCCAGCAGCTCAGGGGCGGCCAGGGGCACCTACGAGCAGTACTTC; v_gene: TRBV7-2; abundance: few; j_gene: TRBJ2-7; d_gene: .
CDR3aa: CASSLSASNTEAFF; CDR3nt: TGTGCCAGCAGCTTATCAGCGTCGAACACTGAAGCTTTCTTT; v_gene: TRBV7-2; abundance: .; j_gene: TRBJ1-1; d_gene: .
CDR3aa: CASRYSNQPQHF; CDR3nt: TGTGCCAGCCGTTATAGCAATCAGCCCCAGCATTTT; v_gene: TRBV2; abundance: .; j_gene: TRBJ1-5; d_gene: .
CDR3aa: CAWSVLRAWVGVSEAFF; CDR3nt: TGTGCCTGGAGTGTACTCCGGGCCTGGGTAGGGGTCTCTGAAGCTTTCTTT; v_gene: TRBV30; abundance: .; j_gene: TRBJ1-1; d_gene: .
CDR3aa: CASSQDSAGDSPLHF; CDR3nt: TGTGCCAGCAGCCAAGATTCGGCAGGAGATTCACCCCTCCACTTT; v_gene: TRBV5-4; abundance: once; j_gene: TRBJ1-6; d_gene: .
CDR3aa: CASRETGTGLRSGYTF; CDR3nt: TGTGCCAGCAGAGAGACCGGGACAGGGTTACGAAGTGGCTACACCTTC; v_gene: TRBV7-9; abundance: few; j_gene: TRBJ1-2; d_gene: TRBD1
CDR3aa: CAWTHGDHSYEQYF; CDR3nt: TGTGCCTGGACCCACGGCGACCACTCCTACGAGCAGTACTTC; v_gene: TRBV30; abundance: .; j_gene: TRBJ2-7; d_gene: .